This record looks at one T cell receptor (beta chain) sequence and its context. Its antigen is not identified. Uncontrolled infections, other autoimmune diseases, pregnancy or lactation led to exclusion of patients. From roughly 9.2 ml of fresh peripheral blood, PBMCs were isolated. The data derive from a study of T cells in Graves' hyperthyroidism and ophthalmopathy. Points from the study as a whole: In blood, most of the thyroid clonotypes expanded above 0.001 were also present. The model identified upcoming ophthalmopathy a median 6.5 months ahead of onset.

This CDR3 has 19 amino acids. Losses at the gene ends were 0 bases for V and 4 bases for J; bases not matched to a gene: 17. Germline V CDR1 and CDR2: WNHNN, SYGVQD (reference sequence). Authors of the study amplified TCR beta CDR3 regions from RNA transcripts. The TCR CDR3 first-round RT-PCR relied on the HTBI primer set. TCRdb itself ran the multiplex PCR reads through MiXCR, one entry per CDR3 protein. The table records hundreds of thousands of distinct CDR3 sequences, about 14% of them present only once. The chain is built from TRBV10-1 and TRBJ2-7; 8 bases align to TRBD1. The TCR originated in a woman in her forties or fifties with Graves' ophthalmopathy. Input material: blood. Here the CDR3 reads CASSESVTLDRGLGYEQYF. The CDR3 bases are TGCGCCAGCAGTGAGTCGGTGACCCTAGACAGGGGCCTAGGGTACGAGCAGTACTTC.